One and the same sample provided the 24 T cell receptor beta chains below, sequenced in a study of graft-versus-host responses after intestinal transplantation. Repertoires were generated with immunoSEQ multiplex PCR, while TCRdb's copy carries only in-frame clones and drops some. Of about 88,000 clones detected, 85% to 90% appear once; the ten largest clones hold approximately 0.11%. Their target antigens are unknown. The specimen was unstimulated CD4+ T cells sorted from spleen or lymph node cells, collected before intestinal transplant. The receptor set was obtained from a human donor who received an intestinal transplant.

The gene calls are TRBV5-1 and TRBJ2-1; 10 bases match TRBD2. The germline V gene has CDR1 SGHRS and CDR2 YFSETQ. V lost 0 bases to trimming and J lost 5 bases; unmatched junction nucleotides: 2. The CDR3 has 15 amino acids. The chain's CDR3 is CASSLVAGGHNEQFF. Written as DNA, the CDR3 is TGCGCCAGCAGCTTGGTAGCGGGGGGTCACAATGAGCAGTTCTTC.

Regarding this clone: Other DNA variants within this sample encode the same CDR3. V is TRBV7-3 and J is TRBJ2-5, with TRBD1 matching over 8 bases. With 5 bases clipped from V and 4 bases from J, the junction kept 3 bases outside the gene matches. The CDR3 is 13 residues long. The germline V gene has CDR1 SGHTA and CDR2 FQGTGA. CDR3 sequence: CASSPGQGETQYF. The DNA for the CDR3 is TGTGCCAGCAGCCCAGGACAGGGAGAGACCCAGTACTTC.

The chain recombines TRBV7-9 with TRBJ1-3; no reliable D call. The CDR3 loop spans 14 amino acids. Trimming took 5 bases from V and 8 from J, leaving 16 bases between them. The germline V gene has CDR1 SEHNR and CDR2 FQNEAQ (reference sequence). CDR3 sequence reads: CASSAGREGYTIYF. In nucleotides, the CDR3 is TGTGCCAGCAGCGCGGGGAGGGAAGGTTACACCATATATTTT. The variable domain in full, completed from reference TRBV7-9 and TRBJ1-3, reads DTGVSQNPRHKITKRGQNVTFRCDPISEHNRLYWYRQTLGQGPEFLTYFQNEAQLEKSRLLSDRFSAERPKGSFSTLEIQRTEQGDSAMYLCASSAGREGYTIYFGEGSWLTVV.

In the case of this clone: One end of the junction is discordant with germline, which a read error may explain. The rearrangement joins TRBV5-1 to TRBJ2-3; 7 bases fit TRBD1. The germline gives CDR1 SGHRS, CDR2 YFSETQ. The CDR3 extends over 12 amino acids. CDR3 protein: CASGPGTATQYF. The CDR3 nucleotides read TGCGCCAGCGGTCCCGGGACAGCTACGCAGTATTTT.

This chain joins TRBV6-5 and TRBJ2-4; 7 bases line up with TRBD2. The length of the CDR3 is 13 residues. Per the germline V gene, CDR1 is MNHEY and CDR2 is SVGAGI. After removal of 0 bases from V and 9 bases from J, the junction contained 2 bases not matched to a gene. The CDR3 nucleotides are TGTGCCAGCAGTTACTCGGGGAGGGGCATTCAGTACTTC. The encoded protein is CASSYSGRGIQYF.

The chain has TRBV6-5 and TRBJ2-2, with TRBD1 as a possible D gene (6 bases). The CDR3 length is 14 residues. Germline V gives CDR1 MNHEY, CDR2 SVGAGI. V lost 2 bases and J 7 bases, leaving 11 bases between the germline ends. The CDR3 loop reads CASSYRTDGGELFF. CDR3 coding DNA: TGTGCCAGCAGTTACCGGACAGACGGCGGGGAGCTGTTTTTT.

The V and J genes are TRBV9 and TRBJ2-7; 8 bases match TRBD1. J was trimmed by 7 bases and V by 0 bases; bases with no gene match: 6. Per germline, CDR1 SGDLS and CDR2 YYNGEE. CDR3 length: 14 amino acids. The CDR3: CASSVGTGSGEQYF. Written as DNA, the CDR3 is TGTGCCAGCAGCGTAGGGACAGGGTCGGGGGAGCAGTACTTC.

This rearrangement joins TRBV7-2 to TRBJ2-2; D not resolved. V was cut by 1 base and J by 0 bases, with 15 bases left in between. The CDR3 extends over 18 amino acids. CDR1 is SGHTA, CDR2 FQGNSA, per germline. CDR3 protein: CASSLVYIVGSNTGELFF. The CDR3 DNA follows: TGTGCCAGCAGCTTAGTCTATATTGTGGGCTCGAACACCGGGGAGCTGTTTTTT.

This sequence joins TRBV7-8 and TRBJ1-3; 7 bases map to TRBD1. Trimming at V came to 7 bases and at J to 1 base, leaving 7 bases not matched to a gene. CDR1 and CDR2 (germline): SGHVS, FQNEAQ. The CDR3 is 15 residues long. CDR3 bases: TGTGCCAGCAACCCCTCGACAGGGTCTGGAAACACCATATATTTT. Amino acid sequence: CASNPSTGSGNTIYF.

The chain joins TRBV5-1 to TRBJ2-2; a possible D gene is TRBD1 (6 bases). The CDR3 has 15 amino acids. Germline CDR1 reads SGHRS; CDR2 reads YFSETQ. The V end was cut by 2 bases, the J end by 1 base, with 9 bases between. The CDR3 bases are TGCGCCAGCAGCTTCCCGACAGGGAACACCGGGGAGCTGTTTTTT. Residues: CASSFPTGNTGELFF.

The chain joins TRBV7-8 to TRBJ1-2; tentative D call: TRBD1 (6 bases). The germline V and J ends were trimmed by 3 bases and 5 bases, with 10 bases remaining between them. Germline CDR1 SGHVS, CDR2 FQNEAQ. This CDR3 has 13 residues. The CDR3 reads CASSFGGQYGYTF. As DNA, the CDR3 is TGTGCCAGCAGCTTCGGGGGGCAATATGGCTACACCTTC.

This clone was counted between two and nine times. The V and J genes are TRBV29-1 and TRBJ2-7; TRBD2 agrees at 8 bases. The CDR3 consists of 12 residues. Germline loops: CDR1 SQVTM, CDR2 ANQGSEA. V was pared by 5 bases and J by 2 bases, with 2 bases of the junction left unmatched. CDR3 sequence (DNA): TGCAGCGTTCGCGGGGGGCCCTACGAGCAGTACTTC. It yields the protein CSVRGGPYEQYF.

The chain recombines TRBV19 with TRBJ2-2; 8 bases agree with TRBD1. The CDR3 is 16 residues long. CDR1 LNHDA and CDR2 SQIVND come from the germline V gene (reference sequence). Trimming removed 7 bases from V and 8 bases from J; junction bases left unmatched: 15. The CDR3 coding sequence is TGTGCCAGTATGAATTTTCGGCAGGGGGCGCATGGGGAGCTGTTTTTT. Translating it yields CASMNFRQGAHGELFF.

The chain uses TRBV11-2 and TRBJ2-5, with 7 positions matching TRBD1. Germline CDR1 and CDR2: SGHAT and FQNNGV. With 7 bases clipped from V and 5 bases from J, the junction kept 7 bases outside the gene matches. The CDR3 is made up of 13 amino acids. In DNA form, the CDR3 reads TGTGCCAGCACCAAGGGGGCGGTGGAGACCCAGTACTTC. Protein: CASTKGAVETQYF.

The V call is TRBV9, the J call TRBJ1-1; D remains ambiguous. The CDR3 runs 14 residues. V was shortened by 4 bases and J by 0 bases, with 10 bases between the two germline ends. CDR1 is SGDLS and CDR2 is YYNGEE in the germline V gene. The CDR3 DNA sequence: TGTGCCAGCAGCCCGGGGTCTTTGAACACTGAAGCTTTCTTT. It encodes CASSPGSLNTEAFF.

The chain links TRBV15 to TRBJ2-1; 8 positions match TRBD2. The CDR3 has 16 amino acids. The V segment lost 0 bases and the J segment 5 bases; nucleotides outside the gene matches: 6. Germline CDR1 and CDR2: LNHNV and YYDKDF (reference sequence). The CDR3 loop reads CATSRDPRGGHNEQFF. The CDR3 nucleotides read TGTGCCACCAGCAGAGATCCCCGGGGGGGCCACAATGAGCAGTTCTTC.

The chain is built from TRBV7-2 and TRBJ2-2; TRBD2 might be the D (6 bases). CDR3 length equals 14 residues. CDR1 is SGHTA and CDR2 is FQGNSA in the germline V gene. The germline V and J ends were trimmed by 5 bases and 4 bases, with 11 bases remaining between them. The CDR3 is CASSRDSSTGELFF. CDR3 sequence (DNA): TGTGCCAGCAGCCGGGACTCCAGCACCGGGGAGCTGTTTTTT.

This clone has just one count. V gene TRBV12-1 combines with J gene TRBJ2-5; the table gives TRBD2 as D, unverified against the DNA. TRBV12-1 is classified as a pseudogene. CDR3 length equals 17 residues. CDR3 protein: CASSPPGPHPFQETQYF. DNA of the CDR3: TGTGCCAGCAGCCCCCCGGGTCCTCACCCGTTTCAAGAGACCCAGTACTTC.

The rearrangement uses TRBV6-5 and TRBJ1-5, with D perhaps matching TRBD1 (6 bases). Per germline, CDR1 MNHEY and CDR2 SVGAGI. The CDR3 is 15 residues long. Trimming took 4 bases from V and 5 from J, leaving 15 bases between them. The CDR3, as DNA: TGTGCCAGCAGTTTAATAGGACAGTCGGATCAGCCCCAGCATTTT. It specifies CASSLIGQSDQPQHF.

The chain links TRBV5-1 to TRBJ1-2, with TRBD1 as a possible D gene (6 bases). This CDR3 is built from 16 residues. The V end lost 1 base, the J end lost 6 bases, and 19 bases lay between the germline ends. From germline, CDR1 is SGHRS and CDR2 YFSETQ. For the CDR3, the DNA is TGCGCCAGCAGCTTGCCTCCGGGACGAGGGGGTCATGGCTACACCTTC. As protein: CASSLPPGRGGHGYTF.

The chain links TRBV2 to TRBJ2-1, with D tentatively TRBD1 (6 bases). The germline CDR1 and CDR2 sequences are SNHLY and FYNNEI. This CDR3 contains 15 residues. Trimming removed 8 bases from V and 9 bases from J, with 23 bases in between. The CDR3 bases are TGTGCCAGCCAGTGGGTGCAGGGGAAGGGTAGTGAGCAGTTCTTC. It specifies CASQWVQGKGSEQFF.

The chain has TRBV9 and TRBJ2-5, with D unresolved. The V gene's germline CDR1 is SGDLS and CDR2 YYNGEE. The CDR3 loop spans 13 amino acids. Trimming shortened V by 0 bases and J by 2 bases, and 5 bases separated the two germline ends. This chain's CDR3 is CASSVGQQETQYF. The CDR3 coding sequence is TGTGCCAGCAGCGTAGGCCAGCAAGAGACCCAGTACTTC.

V is TRBV19 and J is TRBJ2-5, with a weak D call TRBD1 (5 bases). V was clipped by 5 bases and J by 1 base, with 8 bases between them. Germline V gene lookup returns CDR1 LNHDA and CDR2 SQIVND (reference sequence). This CDR3 contains 13 residues. CDR3 sequence (DNA): TGTGCCAGTAGTCCCAGGGTCCAAGAGACCCAGTACTTC. Its translation: CASSPRVQETQYF.

This sequence joins TRBV5-1 and TRBJ1-4; D not certain. V dropped 4 bases and J dropped 4 bases, with 5 bases sitting between them. There are 12 residues in the CDR3. Germline values: CDR1 SGHRS, CDR2 YFSETQ. The DNA for the CDR3 is TGCGCCAGCAGCCCGAGTAATGAAAAACTGTTTTTT. Its protein is CASSPSNEKLFF.